The entry below gives a single T cell receptor beta chain sequence along with its context. Everyone who donated was a healthy bone marrow donor. 60 Vbeta and 13 Jbeta primers were used in PCR. Assay used: immunoSEQ multiplex PCR; TCRdb lists only in-frame clones, some missing. The table has 130,000 or so clones, more than 60% seen once. CDR1 is MNHEY and CDR2 is SMNVEV in the germline V gene (reference sequence). The CDR3 length is 19 residues. V shed 5 bases, J shed 2 bases, and the junction held 16 bases outside the gene matches. The data were taken from a study of cytomegalovirus exposure and HLA in healthy donors. Across the whole study: Ancestry clustering placed 81% of around 400 genotyped donors in the Caucasian-associated cluster.

The sample consisted of PBMCs. The TCR sequence derives from a woman in her 50s in good health and CMV-seropositive. V gene TRBV27 combines with J gene TRBJ2-3, with 10 bases that match TRBD2. The CDR3 coding sequence is TGTGCCAGCAGTCGAGGGGGCTCTAGCGGGGGTTACTACACAGATACGCAGTATTTT. This codes for CASSRGGSSGGYYTDTQYF.